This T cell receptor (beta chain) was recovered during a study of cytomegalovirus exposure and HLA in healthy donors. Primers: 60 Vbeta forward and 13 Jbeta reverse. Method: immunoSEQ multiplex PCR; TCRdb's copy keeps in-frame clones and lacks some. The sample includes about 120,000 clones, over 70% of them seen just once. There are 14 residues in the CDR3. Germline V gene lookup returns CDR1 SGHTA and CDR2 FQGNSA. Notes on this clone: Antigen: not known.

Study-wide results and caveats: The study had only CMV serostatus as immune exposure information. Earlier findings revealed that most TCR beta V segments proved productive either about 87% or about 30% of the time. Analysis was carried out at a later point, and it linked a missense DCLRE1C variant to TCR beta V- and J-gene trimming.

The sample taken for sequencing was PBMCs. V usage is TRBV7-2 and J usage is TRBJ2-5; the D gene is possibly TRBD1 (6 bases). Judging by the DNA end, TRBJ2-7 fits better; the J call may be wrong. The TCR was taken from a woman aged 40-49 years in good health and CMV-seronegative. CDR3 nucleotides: TGTGCCAGCAGCTTAAACCGGGACACCTACGAGCAGTACTTC. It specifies CASSLNRDTYEQYF.